Below are 5 T cell receptor beta chains sequenced from a single sample in a study of cytomegalovirus exposure and HLA in healthy donors (dated by TCRdb to about 2017). The method was the immunoSEQ multiplex PCR assay. A mixture of 60 forward primers for TCR Vbeta segments and 13 reverse primers for TCR Jbeta segments was used in the multiplex PCR. Here the immuneACCESS table is served through TCRdb, limited to in-frame sequences with V and J called. Missing clones are a known gap in these copies; in checked studies unresolved V genes cover under half, and the rest lacks a known reason. The sample table gives tens of thousands of clones. The top ten clones comprise roughly 5.9% of the sample. Sequenced material: PBMCs. These receptors were obtained from a human donor in good health.

The rearrangement joins TRBV11-2 to TRBJ1-6, with TRBD1 identical over 9 bases. In germline, CDR1 is SGHAT, CDR2 FQNNGV. Trimming at V came to 3 bases and at J to 9 bases, leaving 3 bases not matched to a gene. The CDR3 loop spans 14 amino acids. The CDR3 nucleotides read TGTGCCAGCAGCTTCGGGACAGGGCTTTCACCCCTCCACTTT. Its translation is CASSFGTGLSPLHF.

The rearrangement links TRBV5-1 to TRBJ1-1, with TRBD1 as a possible D gene (6 bases). Per germline, CDR1 SGHRS and CDR2 YFSETQ. The CDR3 has 14 residues. The V and J ends lost 1 base and 5 bases respectively, with 12 bases between them. The CDR3 reads CASSLSGAHTEAFF. The CDR3 DNA is TGCGCCAGCAGCTTGTCAGGGGCGCATACTGAAGCTTTCTTT.

V usage is TRBV5-6 and J usage is TRBJ2-7, with a tentative D call TRBD1 (5 bases). Germline assignment: CDR1 SGHDT and CDR2 YYEEEE. The length of the CDR3 is 13 residues. With 2 bases removed from V and 3 bases from J, the gap between germline ends came to 9 bases. Written as DNA, the CDR3 is TGTGCCAGCAGCTTATCAGGGTACTACGAGCAGTACTTC. Protein: CASSLSGYYEQYF.

A note on this clone: At one end, the junction sequence differs from germline, possibly due to a read error. V and J are TRBV19 and TRBJ1-2; no definite D call. Germline CDR1 LNHDA, CDR2 SQIVND (reference sequence). The CDR3 runs 15 residues. CDR3 in amino acids: CASSIQALAVNGCTF. The CDR3 DNA follows: TGTGCCAGTAGTATTCAGGCCTTGGCAGTAAATGGCTGCACCTTC.

V gene TRBV4-2 combines with J gene TRBJ2-7, with a weak D call TRBD2 (6 bases). This CDR3 is 15 amino acids long. Germline V gene sequence: CDR1 LGHNA, CDR2 YNFKEQ. Trimming stripped 0 bases from V and 1 base from J, with 10 bases between. CDR3 loop: CASSQDRGSSYEQYF. The CDR3 region has the DNA TGTGCCAGCAGCCAAGACCGGGGGTCGTCCTACGAGCAGTACTTC.